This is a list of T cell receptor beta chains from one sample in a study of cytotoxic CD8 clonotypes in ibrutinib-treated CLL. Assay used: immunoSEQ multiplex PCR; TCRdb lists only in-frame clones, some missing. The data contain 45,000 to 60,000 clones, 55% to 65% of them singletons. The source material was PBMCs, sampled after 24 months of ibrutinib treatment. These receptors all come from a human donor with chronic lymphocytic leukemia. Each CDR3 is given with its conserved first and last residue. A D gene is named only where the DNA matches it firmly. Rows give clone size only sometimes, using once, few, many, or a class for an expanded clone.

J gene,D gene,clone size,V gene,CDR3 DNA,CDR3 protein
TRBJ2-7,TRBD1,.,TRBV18,TGTGCCAGCTCATCGAAGACAGGGGCGGTCTCCTACGAGCAGTACTTC,CASSSKTGAVSYEQYF
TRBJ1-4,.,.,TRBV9,TGTGCCAGCAGCGTAGCATTGGCTAATGAAAAACTGTTTTTT,CASSVALANEKLFF
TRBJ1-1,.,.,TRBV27,TGTGCCAGCCGCCGACAGCCGAACACTGAAGCTTTCTTT,CASRRQPNTEAFF
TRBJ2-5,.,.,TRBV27,TGTGCCAGCAGTTTATTTGGGACCCAGTACTTC,CASSLFGTQYF
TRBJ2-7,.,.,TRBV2,TGTGCCAGCAGTGAAGGGTATGGGGAAAGCTTC,CASSEGYGESF
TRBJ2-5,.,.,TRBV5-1,TGCGCCAGCAGCTTGTTACTAGCCCAAGAGACCCAGTACTTC,CASSLLLAQETQYF
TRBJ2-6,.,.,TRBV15,TGTGCCACCACTAGATCTGGGGCCAACGTCCTGACTTTC,CATTRSGANVLTF
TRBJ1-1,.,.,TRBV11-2,TGTGCCAGCAGCTTACGTTTAGGGGAGTCAGCTTTCTTT,CASSLRLGESAFF
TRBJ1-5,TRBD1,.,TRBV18,TGTGCCAGCTCACCCTCGACAGGGGGATACAATCAGCCCCAGCATTTT,CASSPSTGGYNQPQHF
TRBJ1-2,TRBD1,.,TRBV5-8,TGTGCCAGCAGCTTGGGGACAGGCCGGGGCTACACCTTC,CASSLGTGRGYTF
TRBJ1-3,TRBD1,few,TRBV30,TGTGCCTGGATGGACAGGGGGCGCCGAAACACCATATATTTT,CAWMDRGRRNTIYF
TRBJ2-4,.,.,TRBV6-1,TGTGCCAGCAGGGGGATAGCCAAAAACATTCAGTACTTC,CASRGIAKNIQYF
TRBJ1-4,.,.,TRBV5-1,TGCGCCAGCAGCGACGGAGGGACATCGGTTGGAGAAAAACTGTTTTTT,CASSDGGTSVGEKLFF
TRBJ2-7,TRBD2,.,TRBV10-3,TGTGCCACAAAGAAGCAAACTAGCGGGAGGGGATGGTACGAGCAGTACTTC,CATKKQTSGRGWYEQYF
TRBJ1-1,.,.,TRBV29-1,TGCAGCGTTGCAGGGCGGGGTGAAGCTTTCTTT,CSVAGRGEAFF
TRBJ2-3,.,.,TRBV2,TGTGCCAGCAGTGCCACAGGGACTTCGGCAGATACGCAGTATTTT,CASSATGTSADTQYF
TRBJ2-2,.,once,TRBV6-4,TGTGCCAGCAGTAGAATGGGAATTCGGGAGACCGGGGAGCTGTTTTTT,CASSRMGIRETGELFF
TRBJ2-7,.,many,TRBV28,TGTGCCAGCAGAAGAGGCAGATCGTCCGGGGAGCAGTACTTC,CASRRGRSSGEQYF
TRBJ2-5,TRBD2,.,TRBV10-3,TGTGCCATCAGTGAGTCGTTGCGGGGGGGCCAAGAGACCCAGTACTTC,CAISESLRGGQETQYF
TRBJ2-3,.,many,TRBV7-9,TGTGCCAGCAGCCCCGCCCGGGCAGATACGCAGTATTTT,CASSPARADTQYF
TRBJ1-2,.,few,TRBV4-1,TGCGCCAGCAGCCCTCAAACAGGGAGGGATGGCTACACCTTC,CASSPQTGRDGYTF
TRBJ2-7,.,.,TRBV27,TGTGCCAGCAGTTTAAAGGGCGGGGCAGCCCCCTACGAGCAGTACTTC,CASSLKGGAAPYEQYF